The clone carrying this T cell receptor beta chain was counted a single time. Nobody recorded the CMV serostatus of this donor. This sample is drawn from a study of cytomegalovirus exposure and HLA in healthy donors. The PCR employed 60 Vbeta primers together with 13 Jbeta primers. TCRdb keeps only in-frame clones here, not all; method: immunoSEQ multiplex PCR. The sample has 200,000 to 250,000 clones; under 90% are singletons. The CDR3 is made up of 12 amino acids. From germline, CDR1 is SGHRS and CDR2 YFSETQ. V shed 5 bases and J shed 3 bases, with 8 bases lying between them. The gene calls are TRBV5-1 and TRBJ1-2, with D possibly TRBD1 on 6 matching bases. Sequencing was carried out using PBMCs. The source is a human donor in good health. CDR3 bases: TGCGCCAGCAGTCGGACAGACTATGGCTACACCTTC. It is translated as CASSRTDYGYTF.